The 18 T cell receptor beta chains below come from one sample, sequenced in a study of STAT5B mutations in CD4+ large granular lymphocyte leukemia. TCRdb's table, derived via immunoSEQ multiplex PCR, lists solely in-frame clones and lacks some. The sample has 25,000 to 35,000 clones, roughly three quarters seen once; the top ten hold approximately 6.2%. Sequenced: CD4+ T cells from blood buffy coats. Every receptor here comes from a human donor in good health.

This clone has only a few counts. The chain couples TRBV27 to TRBJ2-7; unclear D gene. The germline V and J ends were trimmed by 4 bases and 4 bases, with 2 bases remaining between them. The germline V gene encodes CDR1 MNHEY and CDR2 SMNVEV (reference sequence). The CDR3 has 10 amino acids. The CDR3 reads CASSYYEQYV. DNA of the CDR3: TGTGCCAGCAGTTATTACGAGCAGTACGTC.

V gene TRBV7-2 combines with J gene TRBJ1-6; the D is unclear. Trimming took off 0 bases at V and 1 base at J, with 7 bases between the two ends. Germline CDR1 SGHTA, CDR2 FQGNSA. CDR3 size: 16 residues. Here the CDR3 reads CASSLARQSYNSPLHF. In DNA, the CDR3 is TGTGCCAGCAGCTTAGCTAGGCAGTCCTATAATTCACCCCTCCACTTT.

The chain employs TRBV5-1 and TRBJ2-2; 10 nucleotides agree with TRBD1. This CDR3 contains 16 residues. The J segment lost 4 bases and the V segment lost 0 bases, leaving 3 bases of the junction unmatched. Germline CDR1 SGHRS, CDR2 YFSETQ. Here the CDR3 DNA reads TGCGCCAGCAGCTTGGGACAGGGGGCCGGCACCGGGGAGCTGTTTTTT. Encoded protein: CASSLGQGAGTGELFF.

The V and J genes are TRBV2 and TRBJ1-5; 9 bases align to TRBD1. Germline CDR1 reads SNHLY; CDR2 reads FYNNEI. CDR3 length equals 15 residues. Trimming removed 5 bases from V and 6 bases from J; junction bases left unmatched: 8. The chain's CDR3 is CASSTGGAGGQPQHF. The CDR3 DNA reads TGTGCCAGCAGTACAGGGGGCGCGGGGGGTCAGCCCCAGCATTTT.

This chain joins TRBV5-6 and TRBJ2-1; perhaps TRBD2 as D (6 bases). The germline V gene encodes CDR1 SGHDT and CDR2 YYEEEE. Trimming removed 1 base at V and 10 bases at J, with 12 bases between. This CDR3 is built from 13 residues. CDR3: CASSLTAGREQFF. CDR3 DNA sequence: TGTGCCAGCAGCTTGACTGCGGGGCGGGAGCAGTTCTTC. Based on the CDR3 plus reference TRBV5-6 and TRBJ2-1, the full variable domain is DAGVTQSPTHLIKTRGQQVTLRCSPKSGHDTVSWYQQALGQGPQFIFQYYEEEERQRGNFPDRFSGHQFPNYSSELNVNALLLGDSALYLCASSLTAGREQFFGPGTRLTVL.

The chain combines TRBV5-4 with TRBJ1-6, with 7 bases that match TRBD1. The CDR3 is made up of 14 amino acids. Germline V gene data show CDR1 as SGHNT and CDR2 as YYREEE (reference sequence). Trimming cost V 2 bases and J 10 bases; bases outside gene matches: 6. The CDR3 nucleotides are TGTGCCAGCAGCTTACAGGGGTCTAAGTCACCCCTCCACTTT. Amino acid sequence: CASSLQGSKSPLHF.

This chain joins TRBV23-1 and TRBJ2-3, with 8 bases matching TRBD2. TRBV23-1 is identified as an open reading frame with a role that is uncertain. V gave up 5 bases and J gave up 0 bases; unmatched junction bases: 7. This CDR3 has 16 amino acids. The CDR3 spells CASSAGAGASTDTQYF. CDR3 DNA sequence: TGCGCCAGCAGTGCCGGAGCGGGGGCTAGCACAGATACGCAGTATTTT.

The V call is TRBV5-4, the J call TRBJ2-2, with D possibly matching TRBD2 (5 bases). The CDR3 is made up of 16 amino acids. CDR1 and CDR2 (germline): SGHNT, YYREEE (reference sequence). Trimming removed 4 bases from V and 0 bases from J, with 13 bases in between. The CDR3 sequence: CASSPNRGANTGELFF. The DNA of the CDR3 is TGTGCCAGCAGCCCCAATCGGGGAGCGAACACCGGGGAGCTGTTTTTT.

The chain is built from TRBV5-1 and TRBJ2-3; 9 nucleotides agree with TRBD2. The CDR3 length is 16 residues. Looked up from germline, CDR1 is SGHRS and CDR2 is YFSETQ. The V gene end was trimmed by 0 bases and the J gene end by 3 bases; junction bases not matched to a gene: 5. The CDR3 sequence: CASSLAWAGGTDTQYF. CDR3 in DNA: TGCGCCAGCAGCTTGGCCTGGGCGGGGGGGACAGATACGCAGTATTTT.

This clone showed up just a few times. This chain connects TRBV6-1 to TRBJ2-7; D is unclear. Per the germline V gene, CDR1 is MNHNS and CDR2 is SASEGT. The CDR3 length is 11 residues. V was cut by 7 bases and J by 3 bases, with 7 bases left in between. The CDR3 sequence is CASILHYEQYF. The CDR3, as DNA: TGTGCCAGCATCCTCCACTACGAGCAGTACTTC.

The gene calls are TRBV7-2 and TRBJ2-7; no clear D. V gave up 5 bases and J gave up 1 base, with 6 bases separating them. Germline CDR1 and CDR2: SGHTA and FQGNSA. This CDR3 contains 12 residues. The CDR3 sequence: CASSLISYEQYF. CDR3 DNA sequence: TGTGCCAGCAGCCTGATATCCTACGAGCAGTACTTC.

The rearrangement uses TRBV5-1 and TRBJ2-3, with TRBD2 matching 9 bases. The CDR3 contains 15 residues. V lost 0 bases to trimming and J lost 6 bases; unmatched junction nucleotides: 5. Germline-derived CDR1 and CDR2 are SGHRS and YFSETQ. The CDR3 coding sequence is TGCGCCAGCAGCTTGGGGCTAGCGGGGATCGATACGCAGTATTTT. This translates into CASSLGLAGIDTQYF.

This chain links TRBV14 with TRBJ2-3; D gene unclear. Per germline, CDR1 SGHDN and CDR2 FVKESK. Between the trimmed V and J ends, which lost 4 bases and 4 bases, there was a span of 24 bases. CDR3 length: 18 residues. CDR3: CASSPFFRPKGFPDTQYF. CDR3 DNA: TGTGCCAGCAGCCCCTTTTTTCGGCCAAAAGGATTCCCAGATACGCAGTATTTT.

The chain uses TRBV6-5 and TRBJ1-2; TRBD1 might be the D (6 bases). This CDR3 spans 15 amino acids. Deletions cut 2 bases from V and 5 bases from J, with 15 bases between. Germline V gene lookup returns CDR1 MNHEY and CDR2 SVGAGI. This chain's CDR3 is CASSYSGRGGYGYTF. For the CDR3, the DNA is TGTGCCAGCAGTTACAGCGGCAGGGGTGGATATGGCTACACCTTC.

The J gene is TRBJ2-3, the V gene TRBV5-1; TRBD1 aligns across 7 bases. The CDR3 has 14 residues. The V gene end was trimmed by 2 bases and the J gene end by 3 bases; junction bases not matched to a gene: 3. CDR1 SGHRS and CDR2 YFSETQ come from the germline V gene. CDR3 sequence: CASSLGGTTDTQYF. The CDR3 DNA reads TGCGCCAGCAGCTTAGGGGGCACGACAGATACGCAGTATTTT.

The chain recombines TRBV19 with TRBJ1-1, with 7 bases matching TRBD1. This CDR3 spans 17 amino acids. V shed 7 bases, J shed 7 bases, and the junction held 21 bases outside the gene matches. Germline V gene sequence: CDR1 LNHDA, CDR2 SQIVND (reference sequence). CDR3 nucleotides: TGTGCCAGTAATCCGAGTCTTGGTGGTGGAGGGGGCAATGAAGCTTTCTTT. It yields the protein CASNPSLGGGGGNEAFF. The variable domain in full, with the rest retrieved from reference TRBV19 and TRBJ1-1, is DGGITQSPKYLFRKEGQNVTLSCEQNLNHDAMYWYRQDPGQGLRLIYYSQIVNDFQKGDIAEGYSVSREKKESFPLTVTSAQKNPTAFYLCASNPSLGGGGGNEAFFGQGTRLTVV.

The J gene is TRBJ1-2, the V gene TRBV12-1. TRBV12-1 is assigned pseudogene status. CDR3 length equals 12 residues. This CDR3 is CASSFGGDGYTF. DNA for the CDR3: TGTGCCAGCAGCTTTGGAGGGGATGGCTACACCTTC.

This clone showed up just a few times. The chain couples TRBV12-5 to TRBJ1-4; the match to TRBD1 covers 9 bases. The CDR3 sequence is 16 residues long. Germline-derived CDR1 and CDR2 are LGHNT and FRNRAP. J was trimmed by 6 bases and V by 9 bases; bases with no gene match: 14. The CDR3 loop is CARGLRDREVDEKLFF. The CDR3 nucleotides are TGTGCTAGAGGACTCCGGGACAGGGAGGTTGATGAAAAACTGTTTTTT.